These 25 T cell receptor beta chains were sequenced from one sample in a study of cytomegalovirus exposure and HLA in healthy donors. PCR was performed using 60 Vbeta and 13 Jbeta primers. Sequencing was performed with immunoSEQ multiplex PCR; in TCRdb, only in-frame clones are kept and a portion is missing. The table lists approximately 110,000 clones, roughly 70% of them singletons. Sequenced: PBMCs. These receptors all stem from a man younger than 40 in good health and CMV-seropositive.

This clone occurred a few times. The genes are TRBV6-1 and TRBJ2-7; possibly TRBD2 for D (7 bases). Trimming took 11 bases from V and 0 from J, leaving 17 bases between them. CDR1 and CDR2 (germline): MNHNS, SASEGT. The CDR3 spans 14 residues. CDR3 sequence reads: CAGGGGVGSYEQYV. The CDR3 nucleotides read TGTGCCGGGGGGGGCGGAGTAGGCTCCTACGAGCAGTACGTC.

The V gene is TRBV18, the J gene TRBJ2-1; D may be TRBD2 (5 bases). Germline values: CDR1 KGHSH, CDR2 LQKENI. The CDR3 has 13 residues. The germline V and J ends were trimmed by 1 base and 6 bases, with 7 bases remaining between them. The DNA of the CDR3 is TGTGCCAGCTCACCACAGGAGGTCAATGAGCAGTTCTTC. Translated: CASSPQEVNEQFF.

This chain links TRBV5-1 with TRBJ2-7, with 12 bases fitting TRBD2. V gave up 3 bases and J gave up 1 base; unmatched junction bases: 2. The CDR3 contains 15 residues. The germline CDR1 and CDR2 sequences are SGHRS and YFSETQ. DNA of the CDR3: TGCGCCAGCAGCTCTACTAGCGGGGGGTCCTACGAGCAGTACTTC. Translated: CASSSTSGGSYEQYF.

The rearrangement links TRBV5-4 to TRBJ1-1; TRBD1 might be the D (5 bases). Germline CDR1 is SGHNT and CDR2 is YYREEE (reference sequence). The CDR3 extends over 16 amino acids. Trimming removed 3 bases at V and 7 bases at J, with 22 bases between. As DNA, the CDR3 is TGTGCCAGCAGCTGGAACCTCGACAGTACTACTGGTGAAGCTTTCTTT. As protein: CASSWNLDSTTGEAFF.

A few counts support this clone. The genes are TRBV7-2 and TRBJ1-1; D is perhaps TRBD1 (6 bases). V lost 1 base and J 4 bases, leaving 10 bases between the germline ends. CDR1 is SGHTA and CDR2 is FQGNSA in the germline V gene. CDR3 length: 14 residues. As DNA, the CDR3 is TGTGCCAGCAGCTTAGATGCAGGGGTCACTGAAGCTTTCTTT. It translates to CASSLDAGVTEAFF.

V and J are TRBV4-1 and TRBJ2-1, with 8 bases lining up with TRBD2. The CDR3 is 17 amino acids. The V gene's germline CDR1 is MGHRA and CDR2 YSYEKL. Losses at the gene ends were 5 bases for V and 3 bases for J; bases not matched to a gene: 12. The CDR3 loop reads CASSSPRSGSHYNEQFF. The DNA of the CDR3 is TGCGCCAGCAGCTCCCCCAGGAGCGGGAGTCACTACAATGAGCAGTTCTTC.

The genes are TRBV6-1 and TRBJ2-2, with 12 nucleotides matching TRBD1. There are 17 residues in the CDR3. Per germline, CDR1 MNHNS and CDR2 SASEGT. V dropped 3 bases and J dropped 5; count of bases not matched to a gene: 7. Here the CDR3 reads CASSELGGQGATGELFF. The DNA for the CDR3 is TGTGCCAGCAGTGAGTTAGGGGGACAGGGGGCGACCGGGGAGCTGTTTTTT.

The V and J genes are TRBV7-9 and TRBJ1-5; 7 bases are shared with TRBD1. The CDR3 length is 15 residues. V gave up 6 bases and J gave up 0 bases; unmatched junction bases: 5. Germline V gives CDR1 SEHNR, CDR2 FQNEAQ (reference sequence). As DNA, the CDR3 is TGTGCCAGCAGTCCAGGGGGGCATAGCAATCAGCCCCAGCATTTT. Encoded protein: CASSPGGHSNQPQHF. Using reference TRBV7-9 and TRBJ1-5 for the parts outside the CDR3, the full variable domain is DTGVSQNPRHKITKRGQNVTFRCDPISEHNRLYWYRQTLGQGPEFLTYFQNEAQLEKSRLLSDRFSAERPKGSFSTLEIQRTEQGDSAMYLCASSPGGHSNQPQHFGDGTRLSIL.

This sequence joins TRBV5-6 and TRBJ2-4; possibly TRBD1 for D (5 bases). In germline, CDR1 is SGHDT, CDR2 YYEEEE. V lost 0 bases to trimming and J lost 0 bases, with 19 bases between them. This CDR3 region has 19 residues. CDR3 in DNA: TGTGCCAGCAGCTTGGACAGGCCCGGTGGTGGTGGAGCCAAAAACATTCAGTACTTC. Amino acids: CASSLDRPGGGGAKNIQYF.

The chain employs TRBV5-4 and TRBJ1-3; D gene ambiguous. This CDR3 contains 15 residues. The germline gives CDR1 SGHNT, CDR2 YYREEE (reference sequence). The V gene lost 2 bases and the J gene lost 0 bases, with 9 bases spanning the gap. CDR3 protein: CASSLGLTSGNTIYF. The DNA of the CDR3 is TGTGCCAGCAGCTTAGGACTGACCTCTGGAAACACCATATATTTT.

The chain combines TRBV18 with TRBJ2-7, with TRBD1 matching over 7 bases. The CDR3 runs 15 residues. J was trimmed by 4 bases and V by 3 bases; bases with no gene match: 9. Per the germline V gene, CDR1 is KGHSH and CDR2 is LQKENI. Written as DNA, the CDR3 is TGTGCCAGCTCACCGAACAGGGGAGTGAGGTACGAGCAGTACTTC. It translates to CASSPNRGVRYEQYF.

This chain joins TRBV9 and TRBJ1-2, with 10 bases lining up with TRBD1. Trimming removed 0 bases from V and 4 bases from J; junction bases left unmatched: 6. Per germline, CDR1 SGDLS and CDR2 YYNGEE. This CDR3 is 16 amino acids long. CDR3 residues: CASSVGDRGYSYGYTF. CDR3 DNA sequence: TGTGCCAGCAGCGTAGGGGACAGGGGATATAGCTATGGCTACACCTTC. The variable domain in full, with the rest retrieved from reference TRBV9 and TRBJ1-2, is DSGVTQTPKHLITATGQRVTLRCSPRSGDLSVYWYQQSLDQGLQFLIQYYNGEERAKGNILERFSAQQFPDLHSELNLSSLELGDSALYFCASSVGDRGYSYGYTFGSGTRLTVV.

V and J are TRBV5-1 and TRBJ2-3, with TRBD1 matching 8 bases. J gave up 5 bases and V 4 bases, and 6 bases lay outside the gene matches. The CDR3 extends over 14 amino acids. Germline V gene lookup returns CDR1 SGHRS and CDR2 YFSETQ. The CDR3 sequence: CASSLDREGDTQYF. The CDR3 coding sequence is TGCGCCAGCAGCCTGGACAGGGAAGGAGATACGCAGTATTTT.

V and J are TRBV10-1 and TRBJ2-7, with 15 bases matching TRBD2. The V segment lost 2 bases and the J segment 9 bases; nucleotides outside the gene matches: 5. The CDR3 is 15 amino acids. Germline CDR1 reads WNHNN; CDR2 reads SYGVQD (reference sequence). The CDR3 reads CASSELGLAGGRQYF. In DNA, the CDR3 is TGCGCCAGCAGTGAGCTGGGACTAGCGGGGGGACGGCAGTACTTC.

The J gene is TRBJ2-3, the V gene TRBV10-2; D is perhaps TRBD2 (6 bases). This CDR3 is 12 amino acids long. V dropped 8 bases and J dropped 0 bases, with 6 bases sitting between them. Per the germline V gene, CDR1 is WSHSY and CDR2 is SAAADI. In nucleotides, the CDR3 is TGCGCCAGCCGGGGGAGCACAGATACGCAGTATTTT. Residues: CASRGSTDTQYF.

This chain connects TRBV27 to TRBJ1-4; TRBD1 aligns across 7 bases. Per the germline V gene, CDR1 is MNHEY and CDR2 is SMNVEV (reference sequence). J lost 7 bases, V lost 3 bases, and 17 bases had no gene match. The CDR3 runs to 18 residues. CDR3 coding DNA: TGTGCCAGCAGTTTGAGTACAGGGGACAAGCTCGTAGGTGAAAAACTGTTTTTT. Its protein product is CASSLSTGDKLVGEKLFF.

The V and J genes are TRBV25-1 and TRBJ1-4; TRBD1 agrees at 8 bases. There are 15 residues in the CDR3. Per germline, CDR1 MGHDK and CDR2 SYGVNS. Trimming at V came to 6 bases and at J to 7 bases, leaving 10 bases not matched to a gene. This CDR3 reads CASSDYQGAAEKLFF. The CDR3, as DNA: TGTGCCAGCAGCGATTATCAGGGGGCTGCTGAAAAACTGTTTTTT.

This clone was picked up a small number of times. This rearrangement joins TRBV6-5 to TRBJ1-2, with 7 nucleotides matching TRBD1. V gave up 6 bases and J gave up 1 base; unmatched junction bases: 2. Germline V lookup: CDR1 MNHEY, CDR2 SVGAGI. This CDR3 region has 13 residues. CDR3 in amino acids: CASSRDSNYGYTF. CDR3 bases: TGTGCCAGCAGCCGGGACAGTAACTATGGCTACACCTTC.

The sample holds a few counts of this clone. The rearrangement uses TRBV11-3 and TRBJ2-3, with unresolved D. Germline V gene lookup returns CDR1 SGHNT and CDR2 YENEEA. Trimming pared 5 bases from V and 4 bases from J, leaving 16 bases between. The CDR3 contains 15 residues. The chain's CDR3 is CASSLGMRSADTQYF. The CDR3 bases are TGTGCCAGCAGCCTAGGAATGCGGTCGGCAGATACGCAGTATTTT.

The rearrangement uses TRBV6-1 and TRBJ2-3, with TRBD2 identical over 8 bases. CDR1 is MNHNS, CDR2 SASEGT, per germline. The CDR3 runs 14 residues. The ends lost 2 bases at V and 6 bases at J; junction bases unmatched: 4. The CDR3 protein is CASSERGGTDTQYF. CDR3 sequence (DNA): TGTGCCAGCAGTGAACGCGGGGGGACCGATACGCAGTATTTT.

The chain is built from TRBV9 and TRBJ2-3, with TRBD2 identical over 9 bases. Germline loops: CDR1 SGDLS, CDR2 YYNGEE. V shed 4 bases and J 4 bases; nucleotides not matched to a gene: 4. CDR3 length: 14 amino acids. CDR3 protein: CASSISGGADTQYF. The CDR3 bases are TGTGCCAGCAGCATTAGCGGGGGAGCAGATACGCAGTATTTT.

The chain joins TRBV18 to TRBJ2-7, with TRBD1 as a possible D gene (6 bases). The CDR3 length is 14 residues. From germline, CDR1 is KGHSH and CDR2 LQKENI. V lost 2 bases, J lost 2 bases, and 10 bases lay in between. CDR3 sequence (DNA): TGTGCCAGCTCACCAGGGGGCCCTACCTACGAGCAGTACTTC. As protein: CASSPGGPTYEQYF.

The chain recombines TRBV28 with TRBJ1-2; 8 nucleotides align to TRBD1. The V gene end was trimmed by 5 bases and the J gene end by 7 bases; junction bases not matched to a gene: 9. CDR3 size: 14 residues. Per the germline V gene, CDR1 is MDHEN and CDR2 is SYDVKM. As DNA, the CDR3 is TGTGCCAGCAGTGGGGGTCAGGGGGCGGGTGGCTACACCTTC. Translation: CASSGGQGAGGYTF.

In DNA, the CDR3 is TGCAGCGTTGGAGGCGGCTACACCTTC. As protein: CSVGGGYTF. This chain uses TRBV29-1 with TRBJ1-2; D is ambiguous. The germline V gene encodes CDR1 SQVTM and CDR2 ANQGSEA. Trimming pared 4 bases from V and 8 bases from J, leaving 5 bases between. This CDR3 spans 9 amino acids.

The V gene is TRBV10-3, the J gene TRBJ1-6, with 9 bases lining up with TRBD1. Unmatched junction bases numbered 14, after V lost 7 bases and J lost 7 bases. Germline CDR1 reads ENHRY; CDR2 reads SYGVKD. The CDR3 covers 17 residues. CDR3 in amino acids: CAIIRGGTGNRNSPLHF. As DNA, the CDR3 is TGTGCCATCATCAGGGGGGGGACAGGGAATCGAAATTCACCCCTCCACTTT.